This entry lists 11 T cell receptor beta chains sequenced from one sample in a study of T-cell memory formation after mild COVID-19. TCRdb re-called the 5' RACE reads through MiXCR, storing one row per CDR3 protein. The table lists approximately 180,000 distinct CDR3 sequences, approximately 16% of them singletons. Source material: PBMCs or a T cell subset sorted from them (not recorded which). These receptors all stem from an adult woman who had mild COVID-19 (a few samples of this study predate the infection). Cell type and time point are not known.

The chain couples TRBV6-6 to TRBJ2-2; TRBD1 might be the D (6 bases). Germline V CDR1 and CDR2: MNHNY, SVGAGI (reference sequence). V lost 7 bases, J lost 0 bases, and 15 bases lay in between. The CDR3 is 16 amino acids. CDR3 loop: CASTRGLRANTGELFF. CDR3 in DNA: TGTGCCAGCACCAGGGGCTTGCGGGCGAACACCGGGGAGCTGTTTTTT.

The CDR3 is CASSQGTGPLGYEQYF. The CDR3 DNA follows: TGCGCCAGCAGCCAAGGGACAGGGCCACTGGGCTACGAGCAGTACTTC. The V and J genes are TRBV4-3 and TRBJ2-7, with 8 bases fitting TRBD1. This CDR3 spans 16 amino acids. Germline V gives CDR1 LGHNA, CDR2 YSLEER. Germline trimming cut 1 base from V and 3 bases from J; bases unmatched to any gene: 8.

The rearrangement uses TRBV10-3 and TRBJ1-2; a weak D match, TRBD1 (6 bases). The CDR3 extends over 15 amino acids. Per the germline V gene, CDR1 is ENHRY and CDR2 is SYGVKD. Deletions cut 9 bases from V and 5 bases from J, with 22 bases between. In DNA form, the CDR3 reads TGTGCCATATCCCCAGGTCGGGGGCGGGTATATGGCTACACCTTC. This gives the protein CAISPGRGRVYGYTF.

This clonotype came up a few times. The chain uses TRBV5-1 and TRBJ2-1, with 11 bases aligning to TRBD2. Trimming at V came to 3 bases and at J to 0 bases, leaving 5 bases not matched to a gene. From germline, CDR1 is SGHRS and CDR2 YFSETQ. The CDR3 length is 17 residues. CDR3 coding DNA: TGCGCCAGCAGCTCCGGGACTAGCGGTTTCTCCTACAATGAGCAGTTCTTC. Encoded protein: CASSSGTSGFSYNEQFF.

The CDR3, as DNA: TGTGCCAGCAGTCCCGATATGAACACTGAAGCTTTCTTT. This sequence encodes CASSPDMNTEAFF. This chain joins TRBV6-5 and TRBJ1-1; D is ambiguous. The V end lost 5 bases, the J end lost 0 bases, and 7 bases lay between the germline ends. This CDR3 is 13 amino acids long. Germline V lookup: CDR1 MNHEY, CDR2 SVGAGI.

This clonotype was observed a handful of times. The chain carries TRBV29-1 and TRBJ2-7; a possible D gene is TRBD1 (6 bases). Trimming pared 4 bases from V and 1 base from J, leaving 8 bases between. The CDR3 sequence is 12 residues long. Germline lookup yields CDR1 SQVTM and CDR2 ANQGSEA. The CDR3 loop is CSVGTDSYEQYF. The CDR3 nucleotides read TGCAGCGTTGGGACAGATTCCTACGAGCAGTACTTC.

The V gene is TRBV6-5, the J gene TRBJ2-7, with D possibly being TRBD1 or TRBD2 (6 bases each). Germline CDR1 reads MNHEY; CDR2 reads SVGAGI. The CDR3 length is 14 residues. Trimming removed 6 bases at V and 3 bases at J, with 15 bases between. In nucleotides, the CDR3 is TGTGCCAGCAGCCCAAGGAGGGGGTTCTACGAGCAGTACTTC. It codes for CASSPRRGFYEQYF.

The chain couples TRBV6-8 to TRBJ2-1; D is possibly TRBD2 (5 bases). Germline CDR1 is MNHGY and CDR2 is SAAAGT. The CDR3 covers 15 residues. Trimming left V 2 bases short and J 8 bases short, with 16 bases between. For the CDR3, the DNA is TGTGCCAGCAGTTACGGCGGGTCGGCAAGAGATGAGCAGTTCTTC. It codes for CASSYGGSARDEQFF.

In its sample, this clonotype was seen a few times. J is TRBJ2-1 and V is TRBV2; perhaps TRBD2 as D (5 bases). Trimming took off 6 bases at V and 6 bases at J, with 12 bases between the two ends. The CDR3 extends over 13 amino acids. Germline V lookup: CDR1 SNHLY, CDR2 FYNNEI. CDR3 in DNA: TGTGCCAGCAGCGTCCGGGATGGCAATGAGCAGTTCTTC. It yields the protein CASSVRDGNEQFF.

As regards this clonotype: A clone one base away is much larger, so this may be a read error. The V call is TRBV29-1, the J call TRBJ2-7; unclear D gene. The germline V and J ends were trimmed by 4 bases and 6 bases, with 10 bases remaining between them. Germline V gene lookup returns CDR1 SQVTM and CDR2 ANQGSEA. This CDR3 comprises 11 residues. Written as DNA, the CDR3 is TGCAGCGTTGGAGCATATTTCGAGCAGTACTTC. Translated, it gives CSVGAYFEQYF.

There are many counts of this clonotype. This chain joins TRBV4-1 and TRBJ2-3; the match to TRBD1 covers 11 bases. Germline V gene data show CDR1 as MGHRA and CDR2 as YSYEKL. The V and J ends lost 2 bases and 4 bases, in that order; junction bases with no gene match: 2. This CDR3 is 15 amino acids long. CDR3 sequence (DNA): TGCGCCAGCAGCCAACGGACAGGGGGCCCAGATACGCAGTATTTT. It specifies CASSQRTGGPDTQYF.